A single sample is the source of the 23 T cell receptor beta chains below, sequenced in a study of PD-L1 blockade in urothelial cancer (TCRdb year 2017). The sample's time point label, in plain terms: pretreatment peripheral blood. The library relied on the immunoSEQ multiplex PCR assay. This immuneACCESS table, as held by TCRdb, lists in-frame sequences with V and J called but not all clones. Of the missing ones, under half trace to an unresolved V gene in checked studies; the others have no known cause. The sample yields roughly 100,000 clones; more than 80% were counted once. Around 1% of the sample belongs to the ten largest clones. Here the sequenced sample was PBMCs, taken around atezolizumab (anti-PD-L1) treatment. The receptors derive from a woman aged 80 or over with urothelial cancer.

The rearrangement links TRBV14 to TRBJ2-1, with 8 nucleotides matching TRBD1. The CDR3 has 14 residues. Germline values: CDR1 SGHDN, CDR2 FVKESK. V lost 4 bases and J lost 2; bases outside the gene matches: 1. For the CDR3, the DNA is TGTGCCAGCAGCCGGACAGGGCCCTACAATGAGCAGTTCTTC. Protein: CASSRTGPYNEQFF.

CDR3 bases: TGCGCCAGCAGCTTGGGACAGGGGGTCGAGACCCAGTACTTC. It encodes CASSLGQGVETQYF. The V gene is TRBV5-1, the J gene TRBJ2-5, with 9 positions matching TRBD1. Looked up from germline, CDR1 is SGHRS and CDR2 is YFSETQ. The CDR3 contains 14 residues. V shed 0 bases, J shed 5 bases, and the junction held 2 bases outside the gene matches.

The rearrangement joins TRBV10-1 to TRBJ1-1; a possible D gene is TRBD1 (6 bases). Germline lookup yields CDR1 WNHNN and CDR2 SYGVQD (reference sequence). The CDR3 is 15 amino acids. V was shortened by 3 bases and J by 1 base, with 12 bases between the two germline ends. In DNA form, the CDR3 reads TGCGCCAGCAGTGATTTCCAGGGGACGAACACTGAAGCTTTCTTT. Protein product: CASSDFQGTNTEAFF.

The chain's CDR3 is CASSLRTGGFDEQFF. The CDR3 DNA follows: TGTGCCAGTAGTCTCAGGACAGGGGGCTTCGATGAGCAGTTCTTC. The chain recombines TRBV19 with TRBJ2-1, with 11 bases fitting TRBD1. V lost 5 bases to trimming and J lost 8 bases; unmatched junction nucleotides: 8. The CDR3 covers 15 residues. Per germline, CDR1 LNHDA and CDR2 SQIVND (reference sequence).

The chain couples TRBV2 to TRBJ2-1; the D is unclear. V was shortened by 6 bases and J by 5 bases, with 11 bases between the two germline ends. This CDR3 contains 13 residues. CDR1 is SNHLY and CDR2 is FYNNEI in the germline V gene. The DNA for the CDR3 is TGTGCCAGCAGCGAACGGTTGGACAATGAGCAGTTCTTC. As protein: CASSERLDNEQFF.

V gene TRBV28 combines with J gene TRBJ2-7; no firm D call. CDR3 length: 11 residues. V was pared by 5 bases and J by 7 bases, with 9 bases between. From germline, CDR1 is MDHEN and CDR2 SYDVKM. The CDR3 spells CASSSAHEQYF. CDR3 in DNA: TGTGCCAGCAGTAGCGCCCATGAGCAGTACTTC.

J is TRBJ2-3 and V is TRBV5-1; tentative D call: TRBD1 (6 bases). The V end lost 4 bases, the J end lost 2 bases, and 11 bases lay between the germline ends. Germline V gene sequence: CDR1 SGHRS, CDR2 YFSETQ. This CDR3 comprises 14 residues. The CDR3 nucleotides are TGCGCCAGCAGCATGACAGGACCCACAGATACGCAGTATTTT. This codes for CASSMTGPTDTQYF.

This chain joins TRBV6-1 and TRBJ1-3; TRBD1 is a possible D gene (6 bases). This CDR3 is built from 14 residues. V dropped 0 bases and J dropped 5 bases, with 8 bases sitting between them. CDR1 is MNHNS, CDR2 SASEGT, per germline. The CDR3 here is CASSEAGQRNTIYF. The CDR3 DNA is TGTGCCAGCAGTGAAGCGGGACAACGAAACACCATATATTTT.

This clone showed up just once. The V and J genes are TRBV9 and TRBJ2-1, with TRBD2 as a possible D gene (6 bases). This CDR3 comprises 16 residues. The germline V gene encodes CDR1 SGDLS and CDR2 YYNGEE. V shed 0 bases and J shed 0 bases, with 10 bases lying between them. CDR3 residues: CASSVVGGGSYNEQFF. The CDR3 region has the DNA TGTGCCAGCAGCGTAGTCGGGGGAGGCTCCTACAATGAGCAGTTCTTC.

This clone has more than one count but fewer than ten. The CDR3 here is CASSERFGDTQYF. The CDR3, as DNA: TGTGCCAGCAGTGAGCGGTTTGGGGATACGCAGTATTTT. The J gene is TRBJ2-3, the V gene TRBV25-1; D unresolved. V was clipped by 3 bases and J by 6 bases, with 10 bases between them. The CDR3 has 13 amino acids. Germline CDR1 is MGHDK and CDR2 is SYGVNS. Based on the CDR3 plus reference TRBV25-1 and TRBJ2-3, the full variable domain is EADIYQTPRYLVIGTGKKITLECSQTMGHDKMYWYQQDPGMELHLIHYSYGVNSTEKGDLSSESTVSRIRTEHFPLTLESARPSHTSQYLCASSERFGDTQYFGPGTRLTVL.

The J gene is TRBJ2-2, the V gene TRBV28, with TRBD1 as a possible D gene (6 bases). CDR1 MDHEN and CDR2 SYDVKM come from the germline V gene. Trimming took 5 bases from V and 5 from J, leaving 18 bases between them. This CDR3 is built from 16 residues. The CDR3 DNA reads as TGTGCCAGCAGTGGATCAGGACAGAGTCTAACCGGGGAGCTGTTTTTT. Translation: CASSGSGQSLTGELFF.

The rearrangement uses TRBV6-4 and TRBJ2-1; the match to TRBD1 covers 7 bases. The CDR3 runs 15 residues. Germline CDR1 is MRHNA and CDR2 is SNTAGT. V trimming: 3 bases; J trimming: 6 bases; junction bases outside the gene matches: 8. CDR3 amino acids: CASSEVQGTPNEQFF. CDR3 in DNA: TGTGCCAGCAGTGAGGTACAGGGGACCCCCAATGAGCAGTTCTTC.

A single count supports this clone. In nucleotides, the CDR3 is TGTGCCAGCAGCATACGAAGACTAGCCCTTAACAATGAGCAGTTCTTC. Amino acids: CASSIRRLALNNEQFF. This chain joins TRBV11-2 and TRBJ2-1; TRBD2 matches 7 bases. The J segment lost 5 bases and the V segment lost 5 bases, leaving 12 bases of the junction unmatched. This CDR3 is built from 16 residues. From germline, CDR1 is SGHAT and CDR2 FQNNGV. Variable domain in full (rest from reference TRBV11-2 and TRBJ2-1): EAGVAQSPRYKIIEKRQSVAFWCNPISGHATLYWYQQILGQGPKLLIQFQNNGVVDDSQLPKDRFSAERLKGVDSTLKIQPAKLEDSAVYLCASSIRRLALNNEQFFGPGTRLTVL.

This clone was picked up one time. DNA for the CDR3: TGTGCCAGCAGCGTAGAATCTCCAGAGACCCAGTACTTC. Protein: CASSVESPETQYF. The chain has TRBV9 and TRBJ2-5, with unresolved D. This CDR3 region has 13 residues. V lost 0 bases to trimming and J lost 4 bases, with 7 bases between them. Germline V gives CDR1 SGDLS, CDR2 YYNGEE.

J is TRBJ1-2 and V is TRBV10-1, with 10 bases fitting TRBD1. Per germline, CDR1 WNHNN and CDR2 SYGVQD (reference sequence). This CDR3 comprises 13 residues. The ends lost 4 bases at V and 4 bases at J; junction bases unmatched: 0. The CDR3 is CASSGQGAYGYTF. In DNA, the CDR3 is TGCGCCAGCAGTGGACAGGGGGCCTATGGCTACACCTTC.

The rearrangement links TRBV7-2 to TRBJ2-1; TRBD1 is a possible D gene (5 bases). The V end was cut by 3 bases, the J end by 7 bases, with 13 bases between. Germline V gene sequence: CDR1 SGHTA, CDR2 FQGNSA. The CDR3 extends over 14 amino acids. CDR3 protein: CASSFSRQPNEQFF. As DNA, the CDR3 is TGTGCCAGCAGCTTTTCAAGACAGCCAAATGAGCAGTTCTTC.

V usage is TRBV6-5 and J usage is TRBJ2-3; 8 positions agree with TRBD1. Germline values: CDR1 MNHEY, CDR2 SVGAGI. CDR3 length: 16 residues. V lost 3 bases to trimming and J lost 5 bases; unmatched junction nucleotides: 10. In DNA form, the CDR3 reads TGTGCCAGCAGTTATGCGGCTCAGGGGGCAAGAGATACGCAGTATTTT. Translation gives CASSYAAQGARDTQYF.

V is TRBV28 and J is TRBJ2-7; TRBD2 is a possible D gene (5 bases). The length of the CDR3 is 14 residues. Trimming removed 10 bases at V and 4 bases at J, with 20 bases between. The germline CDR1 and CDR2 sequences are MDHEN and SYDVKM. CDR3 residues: CATIPQIGGYEQYF. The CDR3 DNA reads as TGTGCCACGATTCCACAGATAGGAGGTTACGAGCAGTACTTC.

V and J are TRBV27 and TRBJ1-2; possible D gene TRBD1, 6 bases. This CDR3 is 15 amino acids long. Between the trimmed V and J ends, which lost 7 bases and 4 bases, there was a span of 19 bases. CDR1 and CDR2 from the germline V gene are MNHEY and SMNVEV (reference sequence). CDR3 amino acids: CASTLKTGSLYGYTF. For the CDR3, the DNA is TGTGCCAGCACCCTCAAGACAGGCAGCCTCTATGGCTACACCTTC.

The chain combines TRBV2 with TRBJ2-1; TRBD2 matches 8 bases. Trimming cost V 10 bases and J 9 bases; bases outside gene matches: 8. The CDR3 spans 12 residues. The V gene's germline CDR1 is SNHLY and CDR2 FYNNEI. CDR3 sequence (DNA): TGTGCCACCGCAGCGGGAGCCAGTGAGCAGTTCTTC. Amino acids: CATAAGASEQFF.

CDR3 sequence (DNA): TGTGCCAGCAGCTTAGCACGAGACAGGGTGGATGGCTACACCTTC. Translating it yields CASSLARDRVDGYTF. The rearrangement links TRBV7-9 to TRBJ1-2, with 7 bases matching TRBD1. V lost 0 bases and J lost 6; bases outside the gene matches: 7. CDR3 length: 15 residues. Germline loops: CDR1 SEHNR, CDR2 FQNEAQ (reference sequence).

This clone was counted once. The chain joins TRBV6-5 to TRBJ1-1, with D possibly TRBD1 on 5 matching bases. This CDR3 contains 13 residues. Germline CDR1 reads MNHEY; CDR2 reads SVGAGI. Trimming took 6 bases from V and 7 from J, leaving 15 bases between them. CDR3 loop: CASRLFRASEAFF. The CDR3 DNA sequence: TGTGCCAGCAGACTATTCAGGGCGAGTGAAGCTTTCTTT.

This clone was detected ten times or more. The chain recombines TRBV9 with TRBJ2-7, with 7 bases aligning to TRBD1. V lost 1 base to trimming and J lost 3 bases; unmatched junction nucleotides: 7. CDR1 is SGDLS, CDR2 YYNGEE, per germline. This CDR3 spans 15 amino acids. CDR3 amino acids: CASSVSGTALYEQYF. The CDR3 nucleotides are TGTGCCAGCAGCGTATCTGGGACAGCCCTCTACGAGCAGTACTTC.